These 20 T cell receptor beta chains were all obtained from the same sample, sequenced in a study of Ad26.COV2.S vaccination and SARS-CoV-2 variants. Some clones are missing from TCRdb's copy, which holds only in-frame ones; the method was immunoSEQ multiplex PCR. The profile shows 200,000 to 250,000 clones, around 87% of them singletons. Sample treatment: roughly 18 received Ad26.COV2.S at low or high dose, single or two shots; a few received placebo; per-sample allocation not given. Day 63 after the first injection of vaccine or placebo was the sampling time. Sequencing was performed on peripheral blood, taken in a trial of Ad26.COV2.S vaccine versus placebo. The receptors come from a person aged 18-65 years who received the Ad26.COV2.S COVID-19 vaccine or a placebo.

This clone was detected a few times. The rearrangement joins TRBV13 to TRBJ2-1; no clear D gene. From germline, CDR1 is PRHDT and CDR2 FYEKMQ (reference sequence). Trimming shortened V by 0 bases and J by 0 bases, and 9 bases separated the two germline ends. The length of the CDR3 is 16 residues. The CDR3 loop is CASSLGGASSYNEQFF. The CDR3 DNA reads as TGTGCCAGCAGCTTAGGAGGAGCGAGCTCCTACAATGAGCAGTTCTTC.

A few counts support this clone. CDR3 DNA: TGTGCCAGCTCACCACCCCGGACAGGGGAAGATGGCTACACCTTC. As protein: CASSPPRTGEDGYTF. V is TRBV18 and J is TRBJ1-2, with 9 nucleotides matching TRBD1. Germline values: CDR1 KGHSH, CDR2 LQKENI. The CDR3 is made up of 15 amino acids. V lost 0 bases to trimming and J lost 6 bases; unmatched junction nucleotides: 5. Based on the CDR3 plus reference TRBV18 and TRBJ1-2, the full variable domain is NAGVMQNPRHLVRRRGQEARLRCSPMKGHSHVYWYRQLPEEGLKFMVYLQKENIIDESGMPKERFSAEFPKEGPSILRIQQVVRGDSAAYFCASSPPRTGEDGYTFGSGTRLTVV.

V is TRBV7-9 and J is TRBJ1-1; D call uncertain. Trimming cost V 5 bases and J 8 bases, with 15 bases left between them. The germline V gene has CDR1 SEHNR and CDR2 FQNEAQ (reference sequence). The CDR3 runs to 13 residues. CDR3 residues: CASSTTSIAEAFF. CDR3 DNA sequence: TGTGCCAGCAGCACCACTTCCATCGCCGAAGCTTTCTTT.

V and J are TRBV7-3 and TRBJ2-1, with 9 bases matching TRBD2. The germline CDR1 and CDR2 sequences are SGHTA and FQGTGA. J was trimmed by 5 bases and V by 2 bases; bases with no gene match: 7. The CDR3 length is 16 residues. Here the CDR3 reads CASSLSGAGGHNEQFF. The CDR3 DNA reads TGTGCCAGCAGCTTATCTGGCGCGGGGGGGCACAATGAGCAGTTCTTC.

V is TRBV5-6 and J is TRBJ2-7; weak D call: TRBD1 (6 bases). The CDR3 has 12 residues. V was trimmed by 4 bases and J by 5 bases, leaving 10 bases between them. CDR1 and CDR2 from the germline V gene are SGHDT and YYEEEE. For the CDR3, the DNA is TGTGCCAGCAGCGACCCAGGGGACGAGCAGTACTTC. It is translated as CASSDPGDEQYF. The entire variable domain, with the rest obtained from reference TRBV5-6 and TRBJ2-7, is as follows: DAGVTQSPTHLIKTRGQQVTLRCSPKSGHDTVSWYQQALGQGPQFIFQYYEEEERQRGNFPDRFSGHQFPNYSSELNVNALLLGDSALYLCASSDPGDEQYFGPGTRLTVT.

V gene TRBV30 combines with J gene TRBJ1-3, with a weak D call TRBD1 (5 bases). Deletions cut 2 bases from V and 2 bases from J, with 7 bases between. Germline values: CDR1 GTSNPN, CDR2 SVGIG (reference sequence). The CDR3 covers 13 residues. The CDR3 DNA reads TGTGCCTGGAGTTCACAGGCTGGAAACACCATATATTTT. Translated, it gives CAWSSQAGNTIYF.

The V gene is TRBV5-6, the J gene TRBJ2-1; 9 nucleotides agree with TRBD1. The trim removed 3 bases at V and 3 bases at J, leaving 7 bases unmatched. The germline CDR1 and CDR2 sequences are SGHDT and YYEEEE. The CDR3 runs 16 residues. CDR3 sequence: CASSWGSGQGYNEQFF. The CDR3 DNA reads TGTGCCAGCAGCTGGGGCTCGGGACAGGGCTACAATGAGCAGTTCTTC.

The V gene is TRBV30, the J gene TRBJ2-7; D is undetermined. The CDR3 extends over 12 amino acids. Germline V gene data show CDR1 as GTSNPN and CDR2 as SVGIG (reference sequence). Trimming stripped 5 bases from V and 6 bases from J, with 14 bases between. CDR3 nucleotides: TGTGCCTGGGGTTCACAAGCCGGCGAGCAGTACTTC. Residues: CAWGSQAGEQYF.

J is TRBJ2-7 and V is TRBV10-1, with D possibly TRBD1 on 6 matching bases. Germline V CDR1 and CDR2: WNHNN, SYGVQD (reference sequence). V lost 5 bases and J 2 bases, leaving 22 bases between the germline ends. The CDR3 has 17 residues. For the CDR3, the DNA is TGCGCCAGCAGTTCCCAACGCGACAGGCTTCGTCCCTACGAGCAGTACTTC. Translating gives CASSSQRDRLRPYEQYF.

The J gene is TRBJ1-1, the V gene TRBV12-3 or TRBV12-4, with unresolved D. Trimming removed 3 bases from V and 5 bases from J, with 7 bases in between. CDR3 length: 12 residues. The CDR3 loop is CASSLAATEAFF. The DNA of the CDR3 is TGTGCCAGCAGTTTGGCAGCGACTGAAGCTTTCTTT.

The J gene is TRBJ2-7, the V gene TRBV3-1 (or the pseudogene TRBV3-2), with TRBD2 matching over 7 bases. This CDR3 comprises 16 residues. Germline lookup yields CDR1 LGHDT and CDR2 YNNKEL (reference sequence). V shed 4 bases and J 0 bases; nucleotides not matched to a gene: 9. The DNA of the CDR3 is TGTGCCAGCAGCCGGGATAGCGGGCGAATCTCCTACGAGCAGTACTTC. Protein: CASSRDSGRISYEQYF.

The chain uses TRBV7-2 and TRBJ2-5; D is unclear. The CDR3 sequence is 16 residues long. V was shortened by 1 base and J by 4 bases, with 16 bases between the two germline ends. Per the germline V gene, CDR1 is SGHTA and CDR2 is FQGNSA. The CDR3 DNA is TGTGCCAGCAGCTTAGGAGACACCCCGAGAAGAGAGACCCAGTACTTC. Amino acid sequence: CASSLGDTPRRETQYF.

This chain uses TRBV6-1 with TRBJ2-1; possible D gene TRBD1, 6 bases. The CDR3 totals 17 residues. With 2 bases removed from V and 8 bases from J, the gap between germline ends came to 22 bases. CDR1 is MNHNS and CDR2 is SASEGT in the germline V gene. The CDR3 sequence is CASSERRGPAGNDEQFF. The CDR3 DNA reads as TGTGCCAGCAGTGAACGCAGGGGACCCGCCGGCAACGATGAGCAGTTCTTC.

The V gene is TRBV4-3, the J gene TRBJ2-5; TRBD2 is a possible D gene (5 bases). The CDR3 has 17 residues. V shed 0 bases and J shed 1 base, with 15 bases lying between them. Germline values: CDR1 LGHNA, CDR2 YSLEER. The CDR3 loop reads CASSQDPPGSVQETQYF. In DNA, the CDR3 is TGCGCCAGCAGCCAAGACCCGCCGGGGAGCGTCCAAGAGACCCAGTACTTC.

This clone appeared a few times. The chain employs TRBV7-9 and TRBJ2-2; a weak D match, TRBD2 (5 bases). Germline V gene lookup returns CDR1 SEHNR and CDR2 FQNEAQ (reference sequence). The CDR3 is 14 amino acids. Trimming took off 8 bases at V and 0 bases at J, with 10 bases between the two ends. CDR3 residues: CASSRGSNTGELFF. CDR3 DNA sequence: TGTGCCAGCTCGCGCGGGTCGAACACCGGGGAGCTGTTTTTT.

The chain joins TRBV11-2 to TRBJ1-4, with 9 bases aligning to TRBD1. With V trimmed by 2 bases and J by 3 bases, 4 bases remained unmatched. Germline V gene data show CDR1 as SGHAT and CDR2 as FQNNGV. This CDR3 spans 16 amino acids. CDR3 DNA: TGTGCCAGCAGCTTAATCGGACAGGGGTCTAATGAAAAACTGTTTTTT. Protein sequence: CASSLIGQGSNEKLFF.

The chain employs TRBV28 and TRBJ1-5, with D possibly TRBD1 on 5 matching bases. Deletions cut 6 bases from V and 4 bases from J, with 16 bases between. This CDR3 is 15 amino acids long. Germline CDR1 is MDHEN and CDR2 is SYDVKM. As DNA, the CDR3 is TGTGCCAGCAGCACAGGATCGGATGGGAATCAGCCCCAGCATTTT. Residues: CASSTGSDGNQPQHF.

This clone appeared many times. The rearrangement joins TRBV28 to TRBJ2-1; 11 nucleotides agree with TRBD2. The germline V gene has CDR1 MDHEN and CDR2 SYDVKM. V lost 4 bases to trimming and J lost 6 bases; unmatched junction nucleotides: 11. The CDR3 spans 17 residues. CDR3 DNA: TGTGCCAGCAGTTCCCCCTCAACTAGCGGGGGAATCAATGAGCAGTTCTTC. Encoded protein: CASSSPSTSGGINEQFF. Looking up the rest from reference TRBV28 and TRBJ2-1 gives the full variable domain: DVKVTQSSRYLVKRTGEKVFLECVQDMDHENMFWYRQDPGLGLRLIYFSYDVKMKEKGDIPEGYSVSREKKERFSLILESASTNQTSMYLCASSSPSTSGGINEQFFGPGTRLTVL.

The table lists this clone with a count of one. The chain links TRBV4-2 to TRBJ2-5; D is undetermined. The V end was cut by 0 bases, the J end by 1 base, with 3 bases between. The CDR3 spans 13 residues. Looked up from germline, CDR1 is LGHNA and CDR2 is YNFKEQ. CDR3 sequence (DNA): TGTGCCAGCAGCCAAGATTTCCAAGAGACCCAGTACTTC. Amino acid sequence: CASSQDFQETQYF.

The chain is built from TRBV9 and TRBJ1-2; TRBD1 agrees at 11 bases. V lost 0 bases, J lost 4 bases, and 5 bases stayed unmatched. The CDR3 extends over 16 amino acids. The germline V gene encodes CDR1 SGDLS and CDR2 YYNGEE. CDR3 residues: CASSVGGQGAGYGYTF. CDR3 bases: TGTGCCAGCAGCGTAGGAGGACAGGGGGCTGGCTATGGCTACACCTTC.